The sequence of this T cell receptor beta chain was determined in a study of blood T cell repertoires in COVID-19. Study background: The cDNA or gDNA used as material had been derived from T cells, B-cell-depleted T cells, or PBMCs.

Germline values: CDR1 MNHEY, CDR2 SVGAGI. The CDR3 runs 14 residues. V was clipped by 7 bases and J by 7 bases, with 16 bases between them. Using immunoSEQ multiplex PCR, the repertoire was profiled, and TCRdb retains in-frame clones only, with some absent. The sample has 350,000 to 400,000 clones, around 89% seen once. The age range of participants was roughly 18 to 90 years, with residence in fewer than 25 US areas. Categorization into cohorts depended on clinical history that participants reported. Donors of Cohort 3 who recovered were those that had two negative PCRs, clearance, or symptom resolution.

The gene calls are TRBV6-5 and TRBJ2-2, with D maybe TRBD1 (5 bases). This TCR derives from a woman younger than 30 who had recovered from COVID-19. Sequenced: PBMCs or T cells enriched from blood (not recorded which). CDR3 in DNA: TGTGCCAGCAATCCCCTCGCCACAGGCGGGGAGCTGTTTTTT. This sequence encodes CASNPLATGGELFF.